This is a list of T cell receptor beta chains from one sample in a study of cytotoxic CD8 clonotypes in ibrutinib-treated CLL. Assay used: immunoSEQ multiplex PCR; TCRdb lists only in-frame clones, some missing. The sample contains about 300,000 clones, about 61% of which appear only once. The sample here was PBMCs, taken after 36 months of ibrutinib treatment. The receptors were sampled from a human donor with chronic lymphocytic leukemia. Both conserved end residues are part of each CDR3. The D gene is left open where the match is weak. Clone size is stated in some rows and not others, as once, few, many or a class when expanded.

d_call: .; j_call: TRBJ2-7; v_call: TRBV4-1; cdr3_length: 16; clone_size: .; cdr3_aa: CASSQDFGDRTYEQYF; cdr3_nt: TGCGCCAGCAGCCAAGATTTCGGGGATCGAACCTACGAGCAGTACTTC
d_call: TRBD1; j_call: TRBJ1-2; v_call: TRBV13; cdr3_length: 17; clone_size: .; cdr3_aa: CASSKEWGTGDHYGYTF; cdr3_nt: TGTGCCAGCAGCAAAGAGTGGGGGACAGGGGATCACTATGGCTACACCTTC
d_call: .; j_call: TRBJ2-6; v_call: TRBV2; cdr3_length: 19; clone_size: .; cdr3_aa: CASSVDPGRFWAGANVLTF; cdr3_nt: TGTGCCAGCAGTGTTGACCCGGGGAGGTTCTGGGCTGGGGCCAACGTCCTGACTTTC
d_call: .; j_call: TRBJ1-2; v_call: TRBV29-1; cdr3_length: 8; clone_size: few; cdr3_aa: CSENGYTF; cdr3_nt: TGCAGCGAGAATGGCTACACCTTC
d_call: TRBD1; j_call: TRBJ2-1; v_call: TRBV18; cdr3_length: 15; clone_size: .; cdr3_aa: CASSPDRQTYNEQFF; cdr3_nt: TGTGCCAGCTCGCCGGACAGGCAAACCTACAATGAGCAGTTCTTC
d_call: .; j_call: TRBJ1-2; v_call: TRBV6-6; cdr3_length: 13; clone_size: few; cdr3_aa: CASSRTGYSGYTF; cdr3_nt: TGTGCCAGCAGTCGAACAGGGTATAGTGGCTACACCTTC
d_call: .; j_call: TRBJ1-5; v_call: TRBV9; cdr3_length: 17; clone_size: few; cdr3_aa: CASSVYGGLYSNQPQHF; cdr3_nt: TGTGCCAGCAGCGTGTACGGCGGCCTCTATAGCAATCAGCCCCAGCATTTT
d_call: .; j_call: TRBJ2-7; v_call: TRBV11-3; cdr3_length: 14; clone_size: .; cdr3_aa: CASSLQVRSYEQYF; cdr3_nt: TGTGCCAGCAGCTTACAGGTGCGCTCCTACGAGCAGTACTTC
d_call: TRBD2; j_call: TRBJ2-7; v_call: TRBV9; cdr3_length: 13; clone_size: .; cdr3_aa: CASSPGTSGAILF; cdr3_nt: TGTGCCAGCAGCCCCGGGACTAGCGGGGCCATTCTATTC
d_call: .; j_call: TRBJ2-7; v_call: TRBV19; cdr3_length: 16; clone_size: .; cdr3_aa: CASSMGWGPTSYEQYF; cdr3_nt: TGTGCCAGTAGTATGGGTTGGGGACCAACCTCCTACGAGCAGTACTTC
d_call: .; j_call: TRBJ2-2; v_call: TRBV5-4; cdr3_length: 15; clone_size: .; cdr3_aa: CASSALGSGTGELFF; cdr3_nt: TGTGCCAGCAGCGCCTTGGGGTCCGGCACCGGGGAGCTGTTTTTT
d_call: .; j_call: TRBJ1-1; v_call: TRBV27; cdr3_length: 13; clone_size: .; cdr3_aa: CASKIGVNTEAFF; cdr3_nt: TGTGCCAGCAAAATAGGGGTGAACACTGAAGCTTTCTTT
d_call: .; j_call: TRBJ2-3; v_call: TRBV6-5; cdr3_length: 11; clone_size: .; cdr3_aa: CASSHGDTQYF; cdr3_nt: TGTGCCAGCAGCCACGGGGATACGCAGTATTTT
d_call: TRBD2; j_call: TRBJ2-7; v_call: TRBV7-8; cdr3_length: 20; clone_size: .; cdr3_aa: CASSLASVRTSGGAGGEQYF; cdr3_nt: TGTGCCAGCAGCTTAGCGAGTGTCCGGACTAGCGGGGGGGCTGGTGGCGAGCAGTACTTC
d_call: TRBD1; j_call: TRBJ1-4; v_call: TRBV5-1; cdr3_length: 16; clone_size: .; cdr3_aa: CASSFGPAGGNEKLFF; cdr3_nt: TGCGCCAGCAGCTTTGGGCCGGCAGGGGGTAATGAAAAACTGTTTTTT
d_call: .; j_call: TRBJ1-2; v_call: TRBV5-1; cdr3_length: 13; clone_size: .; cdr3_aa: CASSLAWGVGYTF; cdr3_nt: TGCGCCAGCAGCTTGGCTTGGGGCGTGGGCTACACCTTC
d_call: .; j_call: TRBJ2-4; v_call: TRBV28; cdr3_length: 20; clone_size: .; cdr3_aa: CASSLGETGEAGLAKNIQYF; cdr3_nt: TGTGCCAGCAGTTTGGGAGAGACAGGGGAAGCGGGATTAGCCAAAAACATTCAGTACTTC
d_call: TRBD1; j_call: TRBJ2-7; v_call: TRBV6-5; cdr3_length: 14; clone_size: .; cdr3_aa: CASSTKTGIYEQYF; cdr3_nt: TGTGCCAGCAGTACGAAGACAGGGATCTACGAGCAGTACTTC
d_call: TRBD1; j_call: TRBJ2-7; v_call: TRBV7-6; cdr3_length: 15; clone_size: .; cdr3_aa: CASSGGQGPSYEQYF; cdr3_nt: TGTGCCAGCAGCGGCGGACAGGGACCCTCCTACGAGCAGTACTTC
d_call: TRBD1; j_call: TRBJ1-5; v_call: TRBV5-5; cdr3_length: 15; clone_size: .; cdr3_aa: CASSPRTGVGQPQHF; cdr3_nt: TGTGCCAGCAGCCCAAGGACAGGGGTGGGACAGCCCCAGCATTTT
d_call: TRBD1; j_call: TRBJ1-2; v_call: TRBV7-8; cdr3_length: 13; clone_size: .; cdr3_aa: CASSSRTGGGYTF; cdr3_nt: TGTGCCAGCAGCTCACGGACAGGCGGGGGGTACACCTTC
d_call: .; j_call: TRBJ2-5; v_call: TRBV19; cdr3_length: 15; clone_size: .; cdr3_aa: CASSIDRQLQETQYF; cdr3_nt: TGTGCCAGTAGTATAGACAGGCAACTGCAAGAGACCCAGTACTTC
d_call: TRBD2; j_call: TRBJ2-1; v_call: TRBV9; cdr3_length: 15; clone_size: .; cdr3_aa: CASRPSGGVYNEQFF; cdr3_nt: TGTGCCAGCAGGCCTAGCGGGGGAGTTTACAATGAGCAGTTCTTC
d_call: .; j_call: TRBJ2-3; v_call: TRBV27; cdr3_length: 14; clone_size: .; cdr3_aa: CAVWGNSRTDTQYF; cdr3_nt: TGTGCCGTGTGGGGGAACTCTCGCACAGATACGCAGTATTTT
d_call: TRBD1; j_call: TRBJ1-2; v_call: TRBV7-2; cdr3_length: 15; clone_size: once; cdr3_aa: CASSSTGGMSYGYTF; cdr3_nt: TGTGCCAGCAGCTCAACAGGGGGCATGAGCTATGGCTACACCTTC
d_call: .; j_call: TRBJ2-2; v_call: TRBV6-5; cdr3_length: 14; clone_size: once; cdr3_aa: CASSYLQSTGELFF; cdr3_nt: TGTGCCAGCAGTTACCTACAGAGCACCGGGGAGCTGTTTTTT
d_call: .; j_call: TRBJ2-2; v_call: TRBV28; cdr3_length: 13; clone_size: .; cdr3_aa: CASSRGGTGELFF; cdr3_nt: TGTGCCAGCAGTAGAGGGGGCACCGGGGAGCTGTTTTTT
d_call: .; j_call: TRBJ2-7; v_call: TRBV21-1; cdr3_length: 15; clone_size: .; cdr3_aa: CASSQLTDGVYEQYF; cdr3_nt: TGTGCCAGCAGCCAACTGACGGACGGAGTTTACGAGCAGTACTTC
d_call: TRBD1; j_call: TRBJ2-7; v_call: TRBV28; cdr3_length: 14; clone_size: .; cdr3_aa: CASSLVTGTYEQYF; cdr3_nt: TGTGCCAGCAGTTTGGTGACAGGGACCTACGAGCAGTACTTC
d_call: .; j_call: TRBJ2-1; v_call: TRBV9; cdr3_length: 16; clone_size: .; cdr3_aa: CASSIYLADTYNEQFF; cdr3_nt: TGTGCCAGCAGCATCTATCTAGCAGATACCTACAATGAGCAGTTCTTC
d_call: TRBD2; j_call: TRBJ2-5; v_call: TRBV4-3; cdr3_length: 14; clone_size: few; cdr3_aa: CASSHLAGAETQYF; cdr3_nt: TGCGCCAGCAGCCATTTAGCGGGAGCAGAGACCCAGTACTTC
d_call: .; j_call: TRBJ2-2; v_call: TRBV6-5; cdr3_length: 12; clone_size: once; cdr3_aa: CASSQGYGELFF; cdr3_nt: TGTGCCAGCAGTCAGGGTTACGGGGAGCTGTTTTTT
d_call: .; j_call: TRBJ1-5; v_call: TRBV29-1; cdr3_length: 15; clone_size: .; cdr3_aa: CSVSPSGKGNQPQHF; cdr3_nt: TGCAGCGTGTCTCCGTCGGGGAAAGGCAATCAGCCCCAGCATTTT
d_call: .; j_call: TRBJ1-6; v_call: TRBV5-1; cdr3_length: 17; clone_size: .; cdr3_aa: CASSPQQGGTYNSPLHF; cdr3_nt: TGCGCCAGCAGCCCCCAACAGGGAGGGACCTATAATTCACCCCTCCACTTT
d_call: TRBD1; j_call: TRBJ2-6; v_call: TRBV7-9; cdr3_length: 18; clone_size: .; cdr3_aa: CASSLGDRFPSGANVLTF; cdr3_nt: TGTGCCAGCAGCTTAGGGGACAGGTTCCCCTCTGGGGCCAACGTCCTGACTTTC
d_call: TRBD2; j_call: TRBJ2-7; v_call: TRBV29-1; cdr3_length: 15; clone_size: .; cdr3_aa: CSVVTTGGRAYEQYF; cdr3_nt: TGCAGCGTTGTCACGACGGGCGGGAGGGCCTACGAGCAGTACTTC
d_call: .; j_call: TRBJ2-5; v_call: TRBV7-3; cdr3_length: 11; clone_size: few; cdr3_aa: CASSSSKTQYF; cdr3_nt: TGTGCCAGCAGCTCGTCGAAGACCCAGTACTTC
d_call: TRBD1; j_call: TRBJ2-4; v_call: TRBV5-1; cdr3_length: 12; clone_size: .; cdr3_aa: CASRGGENIQYF; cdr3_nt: TGCGCCAGCAGAGGGGGCGAAAACATTCAGTACTTC
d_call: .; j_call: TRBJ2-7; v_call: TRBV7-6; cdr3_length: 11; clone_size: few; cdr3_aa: CASSDTYEQYF; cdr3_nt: TGTGCCAGCAGCGATACGTACGAGCAGTACTTC
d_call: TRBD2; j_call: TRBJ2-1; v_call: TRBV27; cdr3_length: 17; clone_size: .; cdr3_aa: CASSPLLVSGSYNEQFF; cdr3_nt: TGTGCCAGCAGCCCATTGCTGGTTAGCGGGTCCTACAATGAGCAGTTCTTC
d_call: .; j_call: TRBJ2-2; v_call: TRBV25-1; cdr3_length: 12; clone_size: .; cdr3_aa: CASRRGAGELFF; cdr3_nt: TGTGCCAGCAGGCGGGGAGCCGGGGAGCTGTTTTTT
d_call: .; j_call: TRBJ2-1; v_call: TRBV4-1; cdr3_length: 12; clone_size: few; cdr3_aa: CASSQVGDEQFF; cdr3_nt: TGCGCCAGCAGCCAAGTAGGCGATGAGCAGTTCTTC
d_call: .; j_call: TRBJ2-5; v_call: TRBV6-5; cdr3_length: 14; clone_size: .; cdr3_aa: CASSTRLGHLPQYF; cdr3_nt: TGTGCCAGCAGTACCCGTCTCGGACACCTTCCCCAGTACTTC
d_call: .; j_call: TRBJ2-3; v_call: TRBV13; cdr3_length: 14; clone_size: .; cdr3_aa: CASSPSLVTDTQYF; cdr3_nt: TGTGCCAGCAGCCCAAGCCTGGTCACAGATACGCAGTATTTT
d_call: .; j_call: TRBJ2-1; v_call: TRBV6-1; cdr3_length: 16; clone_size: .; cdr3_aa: CASSEGLTSSYNEQFF; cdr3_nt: TGTGCCAGCAGTGAAGGCCTCACTAGCTCCTACAATGAGCAGTTCTTC
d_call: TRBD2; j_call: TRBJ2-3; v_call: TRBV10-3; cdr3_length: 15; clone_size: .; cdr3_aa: CAISALAGVADTQYF; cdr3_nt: TGTGCCATCAGTGCTCTAGCGGGAGTGGCAGATACGCAGTATTTT
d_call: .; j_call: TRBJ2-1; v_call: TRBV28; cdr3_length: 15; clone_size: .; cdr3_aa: CASSFLQAIYNEQFF; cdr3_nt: TGTGCCAGCAGTTTTTTACAGGCGATCTACAATGAGCAGTTCTTC
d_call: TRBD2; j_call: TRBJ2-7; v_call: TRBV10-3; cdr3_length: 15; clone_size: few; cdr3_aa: CAISGWSGTIYEQYF; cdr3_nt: TGTGCCATCAGTGGCTGGAGCGGGACGATCTACGAGCAGTACTTC
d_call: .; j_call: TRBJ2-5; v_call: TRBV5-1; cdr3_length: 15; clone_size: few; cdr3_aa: CASGGGGYVQETQYF; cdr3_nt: TGCGCCAGCGGGGGTGGAGGGTACGTTCAAGAGACCCAGTACTTC
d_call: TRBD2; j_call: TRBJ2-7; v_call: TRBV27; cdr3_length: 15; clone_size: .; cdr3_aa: CASSQRTSGSSWQYF; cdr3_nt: TGTGCCAGCAGTCAGCGGACTAGCGGGAGTTCCTGGCAGTACTTC
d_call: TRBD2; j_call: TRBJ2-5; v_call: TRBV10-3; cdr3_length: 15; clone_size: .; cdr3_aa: CAISQPGLGKETQYF; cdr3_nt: TGTGCCATCAGTCAACCGGGACTAGGTAAAGAGACCCAGTACTTC
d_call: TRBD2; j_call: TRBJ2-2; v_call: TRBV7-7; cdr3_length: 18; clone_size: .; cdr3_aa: CASSLGTSGRSDTGELFF; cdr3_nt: TGTGCCAGCAGCTTAGGGACTAGCGGGAGATCGGACACCGGGGAGCTGTTTTTT
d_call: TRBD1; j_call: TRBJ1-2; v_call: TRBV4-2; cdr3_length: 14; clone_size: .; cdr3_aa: CASSQAGGSSGYTF; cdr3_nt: TGTGCCAGCAGCCAGGCAGGGGGCTCTAGTGGCTACACCTTC